This is a list of T cell receptor beta chains from one sample in a study of regulatory T cells in long-lasting Graves disease. TCRdb itself ran the multiplex PCR reads through MiXCR, one entry per CDR3 protein. The table records 300,000 to 350,000 distinct CDR3 sequences, roughly a fifth of them present only once. The specimen was peripheral blood mononuclear cells (PBMCs), collected when the disease was refractory, from a patient treated with antithyroid drugs. The origin of the receptors is a female donor with Graves disease. Each CDR3 is given with its conserved first and last residue. D genes are given only for firm matches. The size entry is marked missing in some rows and otherwise reads once, few, many or a size class.

V gene	CDR3 length	D gene	J gene	clone size	CDR3 protein	CDR3 DNA
TRBV30	13	-	TRBJ1-2	many	CAWKVERLDRYTF	TGTGCCTGGAAAGTGGAGCGCTTGGATCGCTACACCTTC
TRBV29-1	11	-	TRBJ1-1	-	CSAAADTEAFF	TGCAGCGCTGCAGCTGACACTGAAGCTTTCTTT
TRBV7-2	14	TRBD1	TRBJ1-2	few	CASSLTGLGYGYTF	TGTGCCAGCAGCTTGACAGGGTTAGGCTATGGCTACACCTTC
TRBV18	14	-	TRBJ2-7	many	CASSPQVNSYEQYF	TGTGCCAGCTCACCACAGGTTAACTCCTACGAGCAGTACTTC
TRBV18	15	-	TRBJ2-4	many	CASSSAPDWKNIQYF	TGTGCCAGCTCATCCGCCCCTGACTGGAAAAACATTCAGTACTTC
TRBV30	12	-	TRBJ1-4	many	CAFRDSREKLFF	TGTGCCTTCCGGGACTCCAGGGAAAAACTGTTTTTT
TRBV30	14	-	TRBJ2-4	-	CAWSPQGAKNIQYF	TGTGCCTGGAGTCCGCAGGGAGCCAAAAACATTCAGTACTTC
TRBV3-1	16	TRBD1	TRBJ1-2	few	CASSQVEGQGAWGYTF	TGTGCCAGCAGCCAAGTAGAAGGACAGGGGGCTTGGGGCTACACCTTC
TRBV18	14	TRBD1	TRBJ1-2	many	CASSPFDRGNGYTF	TGTGCCAGCTCACCGTTTGACAGGGGCAATGGCTACACCTTC
TRBV29-1	12	-	TRBJ1-1	few	CSVEGEETEAFF	TGCAGCGTGGAAGGGGAAGAGACTGAAGCTTTCTTT
TRBV7-2	16	TRBD1	TRBJ2-7	many	CASSLTWTGAPYEQYF	TGTGCCAGCAGCCTTACGTGGACAGGCGCTCCCTACGAGCAGTACTTC
TRBV11-1	14	TRBD1	TRBJ1-1	many	CASSLGDRNTEAFF	TGTGCCAGCAGCTTAGGGGACAGGAACACTGAAGCTTTCTTT
TRBV19	17	-	TRBJ2-5	-	CASSTRVYYRVHETQYF	TGTGCCAGTAGTACCCGGGTCTATTATAGGGTGCACGAGACCCAGTACTTC
TRBV6-2/TRBV6-3	14	-	TRBJ2-2	few	CASILDRGVGELFF	-
TRBV11-2	14	TRBD1	TRBJ1-1	many	CASSWQGARTEAFF	TGTGCCAGCAGCTGGCAGGGGGCACGGACTGAAGCTTTCTTT
TRBV11-2	14	-	TRBJ2-7	many	CASSLVQGGHEQYF	TGTGCCAGCAGCTTAGTACAGGGAGGGCACGAGCAGTACTTC
TRBV6-2/TRBV6-3	15	-	TRBJ2-7	few	CASSLRTGTPGEQYF	TGTGCCAGCAGTCTTAGAACCGGGACCCCTGGGGAGCAGTACTTC
TRBV4-1	18	TRBD1	TRBJ1-4	-	CASSQAPGQGASNEKLFF	TGCGCCAGCAGCCAAGCCCCGGGACAGGGGGCTTCTAATGAAAAACTGTTTTTT
TRBV18	15	-	TRBJ1-1	few	CASSLSGTVNTEAFF	TGTGCCAGCTCACTTTCCGGGACGGTGAACACTGAAGCTTTCTTT
TRBV30	16	-	TRBJ2-1	-	CAWSASSGGSYNEQFF	TGTGCCTGGAGTGCCTCCAGTGGGGGCTCCTACAATGAGCAGTTCTTC